These T cell receptor beta chains were read from a single sample in a study of cytomegalovirus exposure and HLA in healthy donors. Sequencing was performed with immunoSEQ multiplex PCR; in TCRdb, only in-frame clones are kept and a portion is missing. The table lists about 150,000 clones, approximately 72% of them singletons. The specimen sequenced was PBMCs. Source of these receptors: a man aged 18 to 29 in good health and CMV-seronegative. Both conserved end residues are part of each CDR3. The order of the fields is clone size, J gene, V gene, D gene, CDR3 protein, CDR3 DNA. The D gene is left open where the match is weak. Clone sizes are given selectively: once, few, many, or a class where the clone is expanded.

NA,TRBJ1-5,TRBV6-1,NA,CASTSSVSSWSQHF,TGTGCCAGCACATCCTCAGTATCATCTTGGTCCCAGCATTTT
NA,TRBJ1-2,TRBV2,TRBD1,CASSVTQTGASIPNYGYTF,TGTGCCAGCAGTGTTACCCAAACAGGGGCCTCGATCCCTAACTATGGCTACACCTTC
once,TRBJ2-4,TRBV5-6,NA,CASPHQVRAKNIQYF,TGTGCCAGCCCTCACCAGGTTAGGGCCAAAAACATTCAGTACTTC
NA,TRBJ2-5,TRBV18,NA,CASSPGSQETQYF,TGTGCCAGCTCACCGGGCAGCCAAGAGACCCAGTACTTC
few,TRBJ2-5,TRBV5-6,TRBD2,CASSGGGGQETQYF,TGTGCCAGCAGCGGGGGGGGAGGCCAAGAGACCCAGTACTTC
NA,TRBJ2-6,TRBV7-9,NA,CAGDTGTSGANGLTF,TGTGCCGGTGATACAGGGACCTCTGGGGCCAACGGCCTGACTTTC
NA,TRBJ1-6,TRBV7-8,TRBD1,CASSLFWTGRQSSYNSPLHF,TGTGCCAGCAGCTTATTTTGGACAGGGCGTCAAAGCTCCTATAATTCACCCCTCCACTTT
few,TRBJ1-5,TRBV7-9,NA,CASSLFGRAGDQPQHF,TGTGCCAGCAGCTTATTCGGCAGGGCTGGCGATCAGCCCCAGCATTTT
NA,TRBJ1-5,TRBV5-1,NA,CASSFGQPNQPQHF,TGCGCCAGCAGCTTTGGACAGCCCAATCAGCCCCAGCATTTT
NA,TRBJ1-1,TRBV10-3,TRBD1,CAIGGQGTEAFF,TGTGCCATCGGGGGACAGGGAACTGAAGCTTTCTTT
once,TRBJ2-4,TRBV10-1,NA,CASSEGWGKNSQYF,TGCGCCAGCAGTGAGGGCTGGGGCAAAAACAGTCAGTACTTC
NA,TRBJ1-6,TRBV6-5,NA,CASSYWGGSYNSPLHF,TGTGCCAGCAGTTACTGGGGGGGGTCCTATAATTCACCCCTCCACTTT
NA,TRBJ2-7,TRBV29-1,TRBD1,CSAVGQDEQYF,TGCAGCGCTGTGGGACAGGACGAGCAGTACTTC
NA,TRBJ2-3,TRBV9,TRBD1,CASSPMTGMADTQYF,TGTGCCAGCAGCCCAATGACAGGGATGGCAGATACGCAGTATTTT
NA,TRBJ2-5,TRBV5-1,NA,CASSLELEETQYF,TGCGCCAGCAGCTTGGAGCTAGAAGAGACCCAGTACTTC
NA,TRBJ1-2,TRBV27,NA,CASSFSTAHYGYTF,TGTGCCAGCAGTTTCTCGACAGCTCACTATGGCTACACCTTC
NA,TRBJ1-2,TRBV5-4,NA,CASSLEGLYGYTF,TGTGCCAGCAGCTTGGAGGGGCTATATGGCTACACCTTC
NA,TRBJ1-1,TRBV30,NA,CASQGLLTEAFF,TGTGCCAGCCAGGGGCTTTTGACTGAAGCTTTCTTT
NA,TRBJ1-2,TRBV5-1,NA,CASSLTTELNYGYTF,TGCGCCAGCAGCTTAACGACAGAGCTTAACTATGGCTACACCTTC
NA,TRBJ1-5,TRBV5-5,NA,CASSLIPDSPELPQHF,TGTGCCAGCAGCTTAATACCGGACAGTCCAGAATTGCCCCAGCATTTT
NA,TRBJ1-2,TRBV7-9,TRBD1,CASSLTGTDGYTF,TGTGCCAGCAGCTTGACAGGGACAGATGGCTACACCTTC
NA,TRBJ1-5,TRBV5-4,NA,CASSLYGPNQPQHF,TGTGCCAGCAGCTTGTATGGGCCCAATCAGCCCCAGCATTTT
NA,TRBJ2-4,TRBV6-5,TRBD2,CASTATSGGSNIQYF,TGTGCCAGCACCGCGACTAGCGGGGGATCAAACATTCAGTACTTC
NA,TRBJ2-5,TRBV28,NA,CASSPGTEETQYF,TGTGCCAGCAGCCCCGGGACTGAAGAGACCCAGTACTTC
NA,TRBJ2-1,TRBV9,TRBD2,CASSPGLDSEQFF,TGTGCCAGCAGCCCGGGACTAGACTCTGAGCAGTTCTTC
few,TRBJ2-6,TRBV6-4,NA,CASSDSTNSGANGLTF,TGTGCCAGCAGTGACTCGACAAACTCTGGGGCCAACGGCCTGACTTTC
NA,TRBJ1-1,TRBV19,TRBD1,CASGQALNTEAFF,TGTGCCAGTGGACAGGCATTGAACACTGAAGCTTTCTTT
NA,TRBJ2-1,TRBV21-1,NA,CASSKAWDSRSQMYNEQFF,TGTGCCAGCAGCAAAGCTTGGGACAGTCGTTCCCAGATGTACAATGAGCAGTTCTTC
few,TRBJ2-7,TRBV7-2,TRBD1,CASSSGTVFYGQYF,TGTGCCAGCAGCTCCGGGACAGTCTTCTACGGGCAGTACTTC
few,TRBJ2-3,TRBV4-3,TRBD2,CASSQTPRGGADTQYF,TGCGCCAGCAGCCAAACGCCGCGCGGGGGTGCAGATACGCAGTATTTT
NA,TRBJ1-1,TRBV18,NA,CASSPSPVGNTEAFF,TGTGCCAGCTCACCATCTCCGGTTGGGAACACTGAAGCTTTCTTT
NA,TRBJ2-4,TRBV18,TRBD1,CASSSGQGNIQYF,TGTGCCAGCTCATCCGGACAGGGAAACATTCAGTACTTC
NA,TRBJ1-4,TRBV7-9,TRBD1,CASSPPTGLAEKLFF,TGTGCCAGCAGCCCCCCGACAGGGCTGGCTGAAAAACTGTTTTTT
NA,TRBJ1-5,TRBV5-1,NA,CASSPTTGGSQHF,TGCGCCAGCAGCCCCACGACCGGGGGTTCCCAGCATTTT
NA,TRBJ1-2,TRBV27,TRBD1,CASSPYLQGAYGYTF,TGTGCCAGCAGTCCCTACTTGCAGGGGGCCTATGGCTACACCTTC
NA,TRBJ2-2,TRBV10-3,TRBD2,CAISWTSGGTSTGELFF,TGTGCCATCAGCTGGACTAGCGGGGGGACGAGCACCGGGGAGCTGTTTTTT
NA,TRBJ1-1,TRBV11-2,NA,CASSLQRQGRNTEAFF,TGTGCCAGCAGCCTCCAAAGGCAGGGGAGGAACACTGAAGCTTTCTTT
NA,TRBJ1-4,TRBV18,NA,CASSPRGTNEKLFF,TGTGCCAGCTCACCAAGAGGCACTAATGAAAAACTGTTTTTT
once,TRBJ2-5,TRBV20-1,NA,CSARDRETQYF,TGCAGTGCTAGAGATCGAGAGACCCAGTACTTC
NA,TRBJ2-5,TRBV28,NA,CASSLSQGRETQYF,TGTGCCAGCAGTTTATCGCAGGGAAGAGAGACCCAGTACTTC
NA,TRBJ1-1,TRBV18,NA,CASSPIPSRGGYTEAFF,TGTGCCAGCTCACCCATCCCGTCCAGGGGTGGGTACACTGAAGCTTTCTTT
NA,TRBJ1-6,TRBV10-3,NA,CAISATDTTEGSPLHF,TGTGCCATCAGTGCGACCGACACGACGGAGGGTTCACCCCTCCACTTT
NA,TRBJ1-5,TRBV28,NA,CASSWFAGNQPQHF,TGTGCCAGCAGTTGGTTCGCAGGCAATCAGCCCCAGCATTTT
NA,TRBJ1-6,TRBV5-1,NA,CASSLEGQGGSPLHF,TGCGCCAGCAGCTTGGAAGGTCAGGGAGGATCACCCCTCCACTTT
few,TRBJ1-6,TRBV30,TRBD1,CAWIKRTGGTSLDSPLHF,TGTGCCTGGATTAAGAGGACAGGGGGGACTTCGTTAGATTCACCCCTCCACTTT
NA,TRBJ2-1,TRBV18,NA,CASSPTDKYNEQFF,TGTGCCAGCTCACCCACCGACAAATACAATGAGCAGTTCTTC
few,TRBJ1-2,TRBV19,TRBD1,CASSHHPGQGTDGYTF,TGTGCCAGTAGTCACCATCCGGGACAGGGAACGGATGGCTACACCTTC
NA,TRBJ2-1,TRBV7-8,NA,CASSLVLGGQVSYNEQFF,TGTGCCAGCAGCTTAGTTCTCGGGGGGCAGGTCTCCTACAATGAGCAGTTCTTC
NA,TRBJ1-2,TRBV29-1,TRBD1,CSVDPLVTGTNGYTF,TGCAGCGTTGATCCCTTGGTGACAGGGACCAATGGCTACACCTTC
once,TRBJ1-1,TRBV29-1,TRBD1,CSVEGQGPNTEAFF,TGCAGCGTTGAAGGACAGGGCCCGAACACTGAAGCTTTCTTT
few,TRBJ2-7,TRBV5-8,TRBD2,CASSLGTSGEQAYEQYF,TGTGCCAGCAGCCTAGGGACTAGCGGGGAGCAGGCCTACGAGCAGTACTTC
NA,TRBJ2-2,TRBV5-1,NA,CASSFTGRDTGELFF,TGCGCCAGCAGCTTCACAGGGAGGGACACCGGGGAGCTGTTTTTT
NA,TRBJ2-1,TRBV4-1,TRBD2,CASSQSWGRASYNEQFF,TGCGCCAGCAGCCAATCCTGGGGGAGGGCCTCTTACAATGAGCAGTTCTTC
once,TRBJ2-1,TRBV12-5,TRBD2,CASGLVKGLAGSSSYNEQFF,TGTGCTAGTGGTTTGGTAAAAGGACTAGCGGGCTCCAGCTCCTACAATGAGCAGTTCTTC
NA,TRBJ1-2,TRBV29-1,TRBD1,CSVERTGEPGYTF,TGCAGCGTTGAACGGACAGGGGAGCCTGGCTACACCTTC
NA,TRBJ1-5,TRBV28,NA,CASNSLGGSNQPQHF,TGTGCCAGCAACTCCCTCGGGGGTTCCAATCAGCCCCAGCATTTT
NA,TRBJ2-4,TRBV4-3,NA,CASSQGGSLRGNIQYF,TGCGCCAGCAGCCAAGGGGGGTCTTTGAGGGGGAACATTCAGTACTTC